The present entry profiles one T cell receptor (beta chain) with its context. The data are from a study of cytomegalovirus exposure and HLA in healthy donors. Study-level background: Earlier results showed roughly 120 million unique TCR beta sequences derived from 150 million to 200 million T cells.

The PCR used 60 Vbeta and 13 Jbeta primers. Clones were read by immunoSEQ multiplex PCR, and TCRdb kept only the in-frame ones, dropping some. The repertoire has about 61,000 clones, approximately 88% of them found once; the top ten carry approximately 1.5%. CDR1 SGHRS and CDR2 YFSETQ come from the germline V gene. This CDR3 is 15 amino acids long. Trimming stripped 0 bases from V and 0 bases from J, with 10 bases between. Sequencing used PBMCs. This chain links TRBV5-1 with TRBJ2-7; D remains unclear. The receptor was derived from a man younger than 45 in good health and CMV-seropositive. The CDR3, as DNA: TGCGCCAGCAGCTTGGCCCTTGGCAGCTCCTACGAGCAGTACTTC. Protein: CASSLALGSSYEQYF.